This is a list of T cell receptor beta chains from one sample in a study of blood T cell repertoires in COVID-19. Data came from immunoSEQ multiplex PCR; TCRdb stores just in-frame clones and leaves some out. The sample holds around 200,000 clones; more than 75% are singletons and the top ten take over 0.7%. The sequenced sample consisted of peripheral blood. Receptor source: a woman aged 18-29 years who had recovered from COVID-19. Both conserved end residues are part of each CDR3. A D gene is named only where the DNA matches it firmly. Size is omitted from some rows. Given values are once, few, many or a class for expanded clones.

NA	TRBV7-4	TRBJ2-2	NA	CASSTDPGANTGELFF	TGTGCCAGCAGCACAGACCCCGGGGCGAACACCGGGGAGCTGTTTTTT
NA	TRBV6-2/TRBV6-3	TRBJ1-5	NA	CASSYSEGGQPQHF	TGTGCCAGCAGTTACTCGGAGGGCGGCCAGCCCCAGCATTTT
NA	TRBV9	TRBJ1-4	NA	CASSLRDEKLFF	TGTGCCAGCAGCCTTCGGGATGAAAAACTGTTTTTT
NA	TRBV24-1	TRBJ1-2	NA	CATSDTGYGYTF	TGTGCCACCAGTGATACAGGGTACGGCTACACCTTC
NA	TRBV18	TRBJ1-1	NA	CASSPNRNTEAFF	TGTGCCAGCTCACCGAATAGGAACACTGAAGCTTTCTTT
NA	TRBV7-2	TRBJ1-2	TRBD1	CASSPDRDYGYTF	TGTGCCAGCAGCCCAGACAGGGACTATGGCTACACCTTC
NA	TRBV6-2/TRBV6-3	TRBJ2-5	TRBD2	CASSYEASGLQETQYF	TGTGCCAGCAGTTACGAGGCTAGCGGGCTGCAAGAGACCCAGTACTTC
NA	TRBV5-6	TRBJ1-1	TRBD1	CASSLAGGSEAFF	TGTGCCAGCAGCTTGGCAGGGGGGTCTGAAGCTTTCTTT
few	TRBV27	TRBJ2-3	TRBD2	CASSTQRGGADTQYF	TGTGCCAGCAGTACTCAGCGGGGGGGCGCAGATACGCAGTATTTT
NA	TRBV4-1	TRBJ1-4	NA	CASSQGWGGDEKLFF	TGCGCCAGCAGCCAGGGCTGGGGGGGTGATGAAAAACTGTTTTTT
NA	TRBV6-5	TRBJ1-4	NA	CASSYLFGNEKLFF	TGTGCCAGCAGTTATCTCTTCGGGAATGAAAAACTGTTTTTT
NA	TRBV28	TRBJ2-5	TRBD1	CASSSRQGQETQYF	TGTGCCAGCAGTTCCCGACAGGGGCAAGAGACCCAGTACTTC
NA	TRBV6-5	TRBJ1-1	NA	CASNYGAQVNTEAFF	TGTGCCAGCAACTACGGAGCACAGGTGAACACTGAAGCTTTCTTT
few	TRBV5-4	TRBJ1-1	NA	CASTRRARGMNTEAFF	TGTGCCAGCACCCGACGCGCCCGGGGGATGAACACTGAAGCTTTCTTT
NA	TRBV7-9	TRBJ1-1	NA	CASSYREGTKAFF	TGTGCCAGCAGCTACCGGGAAGGCACGAAAGCTTTCTTT
NA	TRBV5-4	TRBJ1-2	TRBD1	CASSFGQDLYDFRRSYTF	TGTGCCAGCAGCTTTGGACAGGACCTATATGACTTCAGGCGGAGCTACACCTTC
NA	TRBV5-8	TRBJ2-7	NA	CASSLTGTREQYF	TGTGCCAGCAGCTTAACAGGAACCCGCGAGCAGTACTTC
NA	TRBV18	TRBJ1-1	TRBD1	CASSPPRGQDTEAFF	TGTGCCAGCTCACCACCGAGGGGGCAGGACACTGAAGCTTTCTTT
NA	TRBV11-3	TRBJ2-1	TRBD1	CASSHRGQGPDEQFF	TGTGCCAGCAGCCACCGGGGACAGGGACCTGATGAGCAGTTCTTC
once	TRBV6-2/TRBV6-3	TRBJ1-4	TRBD1	CASSWTGVGEKLFF	TGTGCCAGCAGCTGGACAGGGGTCGGCGAAAAACTGTTTTTT
NA	TRBV7-3	TRBJ2-3	TRBD2	CASSSVTSGVKDTQYF	TGTGCCAGCAGCTCCGTGACTAGCGGGGTTAAGGATACGCAGTATTTT
NA	TRBV29-1	TRBJ1-2	TRBD1	CSVEDQGARYYGYTF	TGCAGCGTTGAAGATCAGGGGGCCAGATACTATGGCTACACCTTC
NA	TRBV6-5	TRBJ1-1	TRBD1	CASSPTGRTEAFF	TGTGCCAGCAGCCCGACAGGGAGGACTGAAGCTTTCTTT
few	TRBV7-9	TRBJ1-4	NA	CASSHQPGEGNEKLFF	TGTGCCAGCAGCCACCAACCCGGGGAGGGTAATGAAAAACTGTTTTTT
NA	TRBV9	TRBJ2-3	TRBD2	CASSYPPRLAGPRGTDTQYF	TGTGCCAGCAGCTACCCTCCTCGACTAGCGGGCCCCCGGGGCACAGATACGCAGTATTTT
NA	TRBV3-1/TRBV3-2	TRBJ1-2	NA	CASSQFQGENGYTF	TGTGCCAGCAGCCAATTCCAGGGTGAGAATGGCTACACCTTC
once	TRBV4-3	TRBJ2-3	TRBD1	CASSQEGPRQGSADTQYF	TGCGCCAGCAGCCAAGAGGGCCCAAGACAGGGATCGGCAGATACGCAGTATTTT
NA	TRBV2	TRBJ2-2	TRBD2	CASYTGTSGYTGELFF	TGTGCCAGCTACACCGGGACTAGCGGATACACCGGGGAGCTGTTTTTT
NA	TRBV7-6	TRBJ1-1	TRBD1	CASSLPQDRVGTEAFF	TGTGCCAGCAGCTTACCCCAGGACAGGGTGGGTACTGAAGCTTTCTTT
NA	TRBV5-1	TRBJ2-1	TRBD2	CASSRGSGSYNEQFF	TGCGCCAGCAGCCGGGGCAGCGGGAGCTACAATGAGCAGTTCTTC
NA	TRBV27	TRBJ1-5	NA	CASSPQYSNQPQHF	TGTGCCAGCAGTCCCCAGTATAGCAATCAGCCCCAGCATTTT
once	TRBV7-3	TRBJ2-1	NA	CASSPRGTRGRTYNEQFF	TGTGCCAGCAGCCCAAGGGGAACCAGGGGACGGACCTACAATGAGCAGTTCTTC
NA	TRBV10-3	TRBJ1-3	TRBD1	CAIGPGQGRGNTIYF	TGTGCCATCGGTCCGGGACAGGGGAGAGGAAACACCATATATTTT
NA	TRBV28	TRBJ1-3	NA	CASSKFTVTNSGNTIYF	TGTGCCAGCTCTAAATTTACGGTCACCAACTCTGGAAACACCATATATTTT
NA	TRBV19	TRBJ2-3	TRBD2	CASSPGTRLSTDTQYF	TGTGCCAGTAGTCCGGGGACTAGGCTTAGCACAGATACGCAGTATTTT
once	TRBV3-1/TRBV3-2	TRBJ1-1	NA	CASSQARGRTEAFF	TGTGCCAGCAGCCAAGCTAGGGGAAGGACTGAAGCTTTCTTT
NA	TRBV9	TRBJ2-2	TRBD2	CASSAWGLAGGNTGELFF	TGTGCCAGCAGCGCTTGGGGACTAGCGGGGGGCAATACCGGGGAGCTGTTTTTT
few	TRBV19	TRBJ1-2	TRBD1	CASTFPTGGVMGYGYTF	TGTGCCAGTACCTTCCCGACAGGGGGGGTTATGGGCTATGGCTACACCTTC
NA	TRBV7-9	TRBJ2-1	TRBD2	CASSFERGTYNEQFF	TGTGCCAGCAGCTTCGAGCGGGGCACCTACAATGAGCAGTTCTTC
NA	TRBV6-2/TRBV6-3	TRBJ2-1	NA	CASSYSNSVDEQFF	TGTGCCAGCAGTTACTCGAATAGCGTTGATGAGCAGTTCTTC
once	TRBV7-9	TRBJ1-2	NA	CASSSSVDGYTF	TGTGCCAGCAGCTCCTCGGTGGATGGCTACACCTTC
many	TRBV19	TRBJ2-1	TRBD2	CASSRGGRNNEQFF	TGTGCCAGTAGTAGGGGGGGGAGGAACAATGAGCAGTTCTTC
NA	TRBV7-2	TRBJ2-3	TRBD2	CASSLSAGGHDTQYF	TGTGCCAGCAGCTTATCGGCGGGAGGGCATGATACGCAGTATTTT
NA	TRBV29-1	TRBJ2-7	NA	CSVVSLDVEQYF	TGCAGCGTTGTGTCCCTAGACGTCGAGCAGTACTTC
NA	TRBV7-2	TRBJ1-3	NA	CASSLRGGSGNTIYF	TGTGCCAGCAGCTTAAGAGGGGGCTCTGGAAACACCATATATTTT
once	TRBV27	TRBJ2-3	NA	CASSFGRGRGRSDTQYF	TGTGCCAGCAGTTTCGGGAGGGGAAGGGGGCGCTCAGATACGCAGTATTTT
NA	TRBV7-3	TRBJ2-3	TRBD2	CASSPTRDYFADTQYF	TGTGCCAGCAGCCCGACACGGGACTACTTTGCAGATACGCAGTATTTT
NA	TRBV9	TRBJ2-1	TRBD2	CASSPSGLVINNEQFF	TGTGCCAGCAGCCCATCGGGACTAGTCATAAACAATGAGCAGTTCTTC
NA	TRBV7-6	TRBJ2-1	TRBD2	CASSSPPGTSVYNEQFF	TGTGCCAGCAGCTCTCCCCCCGGGACTAGCGTTTACAATGAGCAGTTCTTC
few	TRBV4-1	TRBJ1-1	TRBD1	CASSQRTGDEAFF	TGCGCCAGCAGCCAAAGGACAGGGGATGAAGCTTTCTTT
NA	TRBV7-9	TRBJ1-2	TRBD1	CASSLGQGSYGYTF	TGTGCCAGCAGCTTAGGACAGGGCTCCTATGGCTACACCTTC
once	TRBV5-5	TRBJ1-2	TRBD1	CASSLGAGTGKGYTF	TGTGCCAGCAGCTTGGGAGCCGGGACAGGGAAGGGCTACACCTTC
NA	TRBV19	TRBJ1-2	NA	CASKRERSGYTF	TGTGCCAGTAAGAGGGAACGGAGCGGCTACACCTTC
NA	TRBV4-3	TRBJ1-2	TRBD1	CASSHTDRGNYGYTF	TGCGCCAGCAGCCACACCGACAGGGGTAACTATGGCTACACCTTC
NA	TRBV19	TRBJ2-7	TRBD2	CASSINGRGRPYEQYF	TGTGCCAGTAGTATCAACGGGCGGGGGAGGCCCTACGAGCAGTACTTC